What follows describes a single TCR beta chain. Its antigen is unidentified. The record originates from a study of shared clonotypes between healthy human individuals. V dropped 5 bases and J dropped 4; count of bases not matched to a gene: 11. Per the germline V gene, CDR1 is SEHNR and CDR2 is FQNEAQ (reference sequence). CDR3 length: 16 amino acids. Study-wide points: Blood was the sole source, and tissue repertoires probably differ.

Recent vaccinations or acute infections were absent in the healthy HIV-negative adult donors. The donors were all Caucasian adults (living in Nashville, Tennessee). Samples underwent the assay at deep level. Using immunoSEQ multiplex PCR, the repertoire was profiled, and TCRdb retains in-frame clones only, with some absent. This sample has under 2,500,000 clones; 90% to 96% occur once, and the top ten carry 0.1% to 0.15%. The rearrangement uses TRBV7-9 and TRBJ1-2; TRBD1 agrees at 9 bases. What was sequenced was naive CD4+ T cells sorted from blood. This sample's subset: CD45RA+ positively selected. This TCR was sampled from a man younger than 30 in good health. CDR3 amino acids: CASSRTGGEGTYGYTF. CDR3 sequence (DNA): TGTGCCAGCAGCCGCACAGGGGGCGAGGGAACCTATGGCTACACCTTC.